The source of this TCR beta chain is a study of T cells expressing NK-cell markers. Overall study: Sequencing of TCR beta repertoires drew on sorted CD3+CD56+NKG2C+, CD3+CD56+NKG2C- and CD3+CD56-NKG2C+ T cells.

Study results and limitations: Several donors' CD3+CD56-NKG2C+ cells were dominated by the same clonotypes. Six donors carried dominant NKG2C+ clonotypes that made up roughly 1.0-7.0% of their CD8+ T cells.

CDR1 SGHVS and CDR2 FQNEAQ come from the germline V gene. This CDR3 contains 15 residues. Generation of TCR beta cDNA was performed by 5'RACE template switching incorporating UMIs. Following a re-call of the 5' RACE reads, TCRdb has one entry per CDR3 protein and lacks DNA. Its table records hundreds of thousands of distinct CDR3 sequences. With respect to this clonotype: Its antigen is as yet unknown.

What was sequenced was blood T cells: a sorted CD56 or NKG2C T cell subset, CD4+ or CD8+ T cells, or bulk PBMC T cells (not recorded which). This chain connects TRBV7-8 to TRBJ1-6; TCRdb indicates TRBD1, and absent DNA this call remains unverified. This receptor was taken from a man aged 18-75 years in good health. The CDR3 sequence: CASSPTRTGESPLHF. The full variable domain, with the rest looked up from reference TRBV7-8 and TRBJ1-6, is GAGVSQSPRYKVAKRGQDVALRCDPISGHVSLFWYQQALGQGPEFLTYFQNEAQLDKSGLPSDRFFAERPEGSVSTLKIQRTQQEDSAVYLCASSPTRTGESPLHFGNGTRLTVT.